A selection of T cell receptor beta chains follows, all from one sample in a study of CD8 T cells in ankylosing spondylitis. TCRdb analysed the 5' RACE reads with MiXCR anew, one entry per CDR3 protein. The profile shows about 800,000 distinct CDR3 sequences, approximately 12% of them singletons. Source material: blood, either unsorted or a sorted T cell fraction (not recorded which). These TCRs come from a male donor with ankylosing spondylitis. CDR3s include the opening cysteine and the closing phenylalanine or tryptophan. Each record gives: CDR3 protein, V gene, J gene.

CDR3 protein: CSVDNYRGTEAFF
V gene: TRBV29-1
J gene: TRBJ1-1

CDR3 protein: CASSHGLAGGERETQYF
V gene: TRBV4-2
J gene: TRBJ2-5

CDR3 protein: CASSPGTAWAEAFF
V gene: TRBV7-2
J gene: TRBJ1-1

CDR3 protein: CASTGRGRILHSSYGNTIYF
V gene: TRBV9
J gene: TRBJ1-3

CDR3 protein: CSVEALRTEAFF
V gene: TRBV29-1
J gene: TRBJ1-1

CDR3 protein: CASSFTLGQPSDEQFF
V gene: TRBV5-1
J gene: TRBJ2-1

CDR3 protein: CASSLARKNTEAFF
V gene: TRBV7-9
J gene: TRBJ1-1

CDR3 protein: CSATSSMGSGELFF
V gene: TRBV20-1
J gene: TRBJ2-2

CDR3 protein: CSATGLAGVGTDTQYF
V gene: TRBV20-1
J gene: TRBJ2-3

CDR3 protein: CAISVTAYEQYF
V gene: TRBV10-3
J gene: TRBJ2-7

CDR3 protein: CASSPMLRGKGKNIQYF
V gene: TRBV18
J gene: TRBJ2-4

CDR3 protein: CASNERGRGETQYF
V gene: TRBV2
J gene: TRBJ2-5

CDR3 protein: CASSPKPGQQQYF
V gene: TRBV4-2
J gene: TRBJ2-7

CDR3 protein: CSASQTGHLDSPLHF
V gene: TRBV20-1
J gene: TRBJ1-6

CDR3 protein: CASSVALGSGPQETQYF
V gene: TRBV9
J gene: TRBJ2-5

CDR3 protein: CASSPGERNTGELFF
V gene: TRBV7-2
J gene: TRBJ2-2